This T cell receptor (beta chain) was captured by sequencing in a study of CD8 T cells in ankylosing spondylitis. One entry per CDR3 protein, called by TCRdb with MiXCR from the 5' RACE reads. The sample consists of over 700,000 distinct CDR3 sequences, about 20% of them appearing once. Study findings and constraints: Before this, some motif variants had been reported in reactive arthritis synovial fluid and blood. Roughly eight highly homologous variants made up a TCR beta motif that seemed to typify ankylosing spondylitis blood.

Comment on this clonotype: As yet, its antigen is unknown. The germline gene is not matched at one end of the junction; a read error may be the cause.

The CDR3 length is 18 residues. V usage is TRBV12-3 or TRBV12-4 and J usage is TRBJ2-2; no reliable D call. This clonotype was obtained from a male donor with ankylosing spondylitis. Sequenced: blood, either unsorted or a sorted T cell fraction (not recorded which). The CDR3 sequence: CTSSPLYVDRVNTGELFF. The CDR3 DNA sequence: TGTACCAGCAGCCCACTTTACGTGGACCGCGTGAACACCGGGGAGCTGTTTTTT.